This entry features one T cell receptor (beta chain) sequence. This CDR3 has 16 residues. V was pared by 5 bases and J by 1 base, with 18 bases between. In germline, CDR1 is KGHSH, CDR2 LQKENI. This specimen comes from a study of blood T cell repertoires in COVID-19. Clones were sequenced by immunoSEQ multiplex PCR, and TCRdb holds only the in-frame ones, with some missing. Of 250,000 to 350,000 clones in the sample, 88% were seen once. The chain has TRBV18 and TRBJ2-7, with D perhaps TRBD2 (5 bases). This TCR derives from a woman aged 30 to 39 with COVID-19, enrolled during active disease. Sequencing input: peripheral blood. CDR3 nucleotides: TGTGCCAGCTCATCCCAGTCGGCGACTACATCCTACGAGCAGTACTTC. The encoded protein is CASSSQSATTSYEQYF. Based on the CDR3 plus reference TRBV18 and TRBJ2-7, the full variable domain is NAGVMQNPRHLVRRRGQEARLRCSPMKGHSHVYWYRQLPEEGLKFMVYLQKENIIDESGMPKERFSAEFPKEGPSILRIQQVVRGDSAAYFCASSSQSATTSYEQYFGPGTRLTVT.